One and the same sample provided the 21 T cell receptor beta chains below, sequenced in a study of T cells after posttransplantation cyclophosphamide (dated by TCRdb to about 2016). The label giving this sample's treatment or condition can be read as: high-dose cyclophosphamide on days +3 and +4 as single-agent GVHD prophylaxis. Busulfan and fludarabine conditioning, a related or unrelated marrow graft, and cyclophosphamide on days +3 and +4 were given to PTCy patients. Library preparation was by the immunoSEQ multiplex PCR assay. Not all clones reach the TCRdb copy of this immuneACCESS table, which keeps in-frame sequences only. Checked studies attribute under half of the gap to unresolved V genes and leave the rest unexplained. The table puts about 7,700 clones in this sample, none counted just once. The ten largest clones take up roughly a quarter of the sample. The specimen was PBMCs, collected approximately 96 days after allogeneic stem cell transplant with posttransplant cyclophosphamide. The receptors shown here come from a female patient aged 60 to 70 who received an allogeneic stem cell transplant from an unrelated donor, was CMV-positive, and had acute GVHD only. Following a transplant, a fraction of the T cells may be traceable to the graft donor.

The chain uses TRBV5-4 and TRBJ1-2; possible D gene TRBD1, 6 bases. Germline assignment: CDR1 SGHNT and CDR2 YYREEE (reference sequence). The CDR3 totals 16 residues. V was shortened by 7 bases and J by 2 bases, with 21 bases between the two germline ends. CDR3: CASLRAGERTNYGYTF. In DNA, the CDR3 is TGTGCCAGCCTCCGGGCAGGGGAGCGTACAAACTATGGCTACACCTTC.

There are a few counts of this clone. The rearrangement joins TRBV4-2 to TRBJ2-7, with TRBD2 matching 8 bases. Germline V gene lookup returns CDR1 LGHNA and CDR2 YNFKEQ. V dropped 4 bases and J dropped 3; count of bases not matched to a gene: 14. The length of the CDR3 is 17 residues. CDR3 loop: CASSLQEGAGDVYEQYF. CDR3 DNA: TGTGCCAGCAGCCTTCAGGAGGGAGCGGGAGATGTCTACGAGCAGTACTTC.

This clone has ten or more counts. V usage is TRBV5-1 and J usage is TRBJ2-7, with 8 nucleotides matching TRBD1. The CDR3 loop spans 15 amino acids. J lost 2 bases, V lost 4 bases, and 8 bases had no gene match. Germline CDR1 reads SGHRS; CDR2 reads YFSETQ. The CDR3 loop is CASSHPRGRPYEQYF. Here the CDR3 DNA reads TGCGCCAGCAGCCATCCCAGGGGGCGCCCCTACGAGCAGTACTTC. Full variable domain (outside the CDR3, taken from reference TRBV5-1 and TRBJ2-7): KAGVTQTPRYLIKTRGQQVTLSCSPISGHRSVSWYQQTPGQGLQFLFEYFSETQRNKGNFPGRFSGRQFSNSRSEMNVSTLELGDSALYLCASSHPRGRPYEQYFGPGTRLTVT.

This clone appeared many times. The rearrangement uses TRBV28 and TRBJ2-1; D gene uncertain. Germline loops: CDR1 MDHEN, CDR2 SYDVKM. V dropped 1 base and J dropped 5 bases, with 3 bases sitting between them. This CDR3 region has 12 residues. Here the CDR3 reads CASSLFNNEQFF. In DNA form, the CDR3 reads TGTGCCAGCAGTTTATTCAACAATGAGCAGTTCTTC.

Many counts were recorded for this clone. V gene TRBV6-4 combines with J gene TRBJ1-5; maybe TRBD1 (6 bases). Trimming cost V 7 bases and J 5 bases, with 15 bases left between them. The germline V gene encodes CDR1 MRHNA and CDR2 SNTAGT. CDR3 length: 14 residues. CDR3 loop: CASNFYYRDQPQHF. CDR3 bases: TGTGCCAGCAACTTCTATTACAGGGATCAGCCCCAGCATTTT.

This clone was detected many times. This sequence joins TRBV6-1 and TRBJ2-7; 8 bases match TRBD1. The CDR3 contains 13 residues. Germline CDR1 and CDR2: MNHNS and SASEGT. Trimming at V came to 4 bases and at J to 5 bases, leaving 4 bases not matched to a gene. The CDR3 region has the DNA TGTGCCAGCAGTGGCCGGACAGGGCACGAGCAGTACTTC. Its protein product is CASSGRTGHEQYF.

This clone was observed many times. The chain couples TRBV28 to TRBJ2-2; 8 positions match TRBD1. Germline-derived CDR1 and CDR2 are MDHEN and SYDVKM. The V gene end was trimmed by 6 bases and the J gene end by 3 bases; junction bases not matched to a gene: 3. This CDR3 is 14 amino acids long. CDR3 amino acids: CASRQGADTGELFF. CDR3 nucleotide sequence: TGTGCCAGCAGGCAGGGGGCAGACACCGGGGAGCTGTTTTTT.

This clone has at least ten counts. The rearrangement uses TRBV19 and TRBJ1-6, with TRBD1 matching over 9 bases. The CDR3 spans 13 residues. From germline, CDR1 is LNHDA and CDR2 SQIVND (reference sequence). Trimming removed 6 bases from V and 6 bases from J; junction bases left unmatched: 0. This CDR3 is CASRDRGNSPLHF. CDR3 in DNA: TGTGCCAGTAGGGACAGGGGTAATTCACCCCTCCACTTT.

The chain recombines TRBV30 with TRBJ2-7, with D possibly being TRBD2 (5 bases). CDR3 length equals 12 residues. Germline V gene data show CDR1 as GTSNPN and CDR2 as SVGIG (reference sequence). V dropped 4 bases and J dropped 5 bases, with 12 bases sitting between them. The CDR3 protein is CAWKPGVHEQYF. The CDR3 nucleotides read TGTGCCTGGAAACCCGGGGTCCACGAGCAGTACTTC.

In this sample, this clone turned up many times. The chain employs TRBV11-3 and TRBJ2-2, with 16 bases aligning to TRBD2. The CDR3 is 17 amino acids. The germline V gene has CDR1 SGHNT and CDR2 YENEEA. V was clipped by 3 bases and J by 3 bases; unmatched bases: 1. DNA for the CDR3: TGTGCCAGCAGCTTGGGACTAGCGGGGGGGCACACCGGGGAGCTGTTTTTT. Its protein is CASSLGLAGGHTGELFF.

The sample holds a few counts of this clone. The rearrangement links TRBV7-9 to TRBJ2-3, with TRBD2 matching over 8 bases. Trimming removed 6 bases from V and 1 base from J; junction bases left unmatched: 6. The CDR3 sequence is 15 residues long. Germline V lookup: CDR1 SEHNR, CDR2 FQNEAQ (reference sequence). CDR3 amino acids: CASRIGGAGTDTQYF. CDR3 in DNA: TGTGCCAGCAGAATCGGGGGGGCGGGCACAGATACGCAGTATTTT.

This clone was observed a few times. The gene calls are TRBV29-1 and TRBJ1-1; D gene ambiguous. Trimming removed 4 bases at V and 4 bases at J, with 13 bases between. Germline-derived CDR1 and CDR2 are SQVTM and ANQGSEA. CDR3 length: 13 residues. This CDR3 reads CSVAVSGATEAFF. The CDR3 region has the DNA TGCAGCGTTGCGGTTTCGGGTGCCACTGAAGCTTTCTTT.

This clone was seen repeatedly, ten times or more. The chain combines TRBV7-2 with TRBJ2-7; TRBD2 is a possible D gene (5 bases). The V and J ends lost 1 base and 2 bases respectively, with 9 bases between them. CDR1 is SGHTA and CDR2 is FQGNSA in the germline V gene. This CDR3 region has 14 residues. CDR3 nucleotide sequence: TGTGCCAGCAGCTTAGATGGACTGCCCTACGAGCAGTACTTC. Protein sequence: CASSLDGLPYEQYF.

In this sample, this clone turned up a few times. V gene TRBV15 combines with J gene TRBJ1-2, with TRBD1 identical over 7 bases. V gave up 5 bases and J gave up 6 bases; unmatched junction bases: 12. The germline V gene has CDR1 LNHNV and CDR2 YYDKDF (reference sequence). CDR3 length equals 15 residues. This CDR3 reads CATSGGRTGGDGYTF. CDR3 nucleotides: TGTGCCACCAGCGGGGGACGGACAGGCGGCGATGGCTACACCTTC. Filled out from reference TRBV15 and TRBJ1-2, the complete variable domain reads DAMVIQNPRYQVTQFGKPVTLSCSQTLNHNVMYWYQQKSSQAPKLLFHYYDKDFNNEADTPDNFQSRRPNTSFCFLDIRSPGLGDTAMYLCATSGGRTGGDGYTFGSGTRLTVV.

The chain's CDR3 is CASRAEGAGTGELFF. CDR3 DNA sequence: TGTGCCAGCAGAGCCGAGGGGGCAGGGACCGGGGAGCTGTTTTTT. The chain has TRBV6-4 and TRBJ2-2, with 7 bases aligning to TRBD1. V trimming: 6 bases; J trimming: 5 bases; junction bases outside the gene matches: 9. The CDR3 totals 15 residues. Germline V lookup: CDR1 MRHNA, CDR2 SNTAGT.

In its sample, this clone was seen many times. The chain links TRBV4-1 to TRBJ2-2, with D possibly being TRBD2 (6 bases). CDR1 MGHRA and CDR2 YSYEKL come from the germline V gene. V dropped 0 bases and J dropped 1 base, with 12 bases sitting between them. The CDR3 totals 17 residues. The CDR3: CASSQEIAELNTGELFF. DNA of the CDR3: TGCGCCAGCAGCCAAGAAATAGCGGAGTTGAACACCGGGGAGCTGTTTTTT.

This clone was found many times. This CDR3 is CASNLQGAKTEAFF. CDR3 nucleotides: TGTGCCAGTAATCTTCAGGGGGCAAAGACTGAAGCTTTCTTT. V gene TRBV7-9 combines with J gene TRBJ1-1; TRBD1 aligns across 8 bases. CDR1 is SEHNR, CDR2 FQNEAQ, per germline (reference sequence). The CDR3 has 14 residues. V trimming: 9 bases; J trimming: 5 bases; junction bases outside the gene matches: 11.

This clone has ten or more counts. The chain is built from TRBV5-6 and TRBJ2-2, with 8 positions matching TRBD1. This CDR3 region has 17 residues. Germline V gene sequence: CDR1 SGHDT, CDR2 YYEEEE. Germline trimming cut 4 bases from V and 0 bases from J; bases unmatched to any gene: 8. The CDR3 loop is CASSPRYRGANTGELFF. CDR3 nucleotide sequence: TGTGCCAGCAGCCCGAGATACAGGGGGGCGAACACCGGGGAGCTGTTTTTT.

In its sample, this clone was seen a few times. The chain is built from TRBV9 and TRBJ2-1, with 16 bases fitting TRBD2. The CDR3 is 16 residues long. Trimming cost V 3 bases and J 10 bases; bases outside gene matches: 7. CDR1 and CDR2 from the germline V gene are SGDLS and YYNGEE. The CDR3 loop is CASSARGLAGGREQFF. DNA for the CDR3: TGTGCCAGCAGCGCGAGGGGACTAGCGGGGGGGCGAGAGCAGTTCTTC. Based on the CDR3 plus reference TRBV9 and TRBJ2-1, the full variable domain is DSGVTQTPKHLITATGQRVTLRCSPRSGDLSVYWYQQSLDQGLQFLIQYYNGEERAKGNILERFSAQQFPDLHSELNLSSLELGDSALYFCASSARGLAGGREQFFGPGTRLTVL.

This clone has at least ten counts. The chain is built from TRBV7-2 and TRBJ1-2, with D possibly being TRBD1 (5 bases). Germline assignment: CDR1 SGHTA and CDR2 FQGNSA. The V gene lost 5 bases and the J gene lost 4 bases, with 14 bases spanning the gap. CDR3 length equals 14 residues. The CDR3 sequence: CASSRGAVTYGYTF. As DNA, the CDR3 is TGTGCCAGCAGCCGCGGGGCAGTAACCTATGGCTACACCTTC.

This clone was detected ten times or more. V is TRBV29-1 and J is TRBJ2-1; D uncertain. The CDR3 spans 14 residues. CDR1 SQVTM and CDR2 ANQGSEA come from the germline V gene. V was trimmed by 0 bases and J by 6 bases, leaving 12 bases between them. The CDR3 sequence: CSVEEGQAVNEQFF. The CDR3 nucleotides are TGCAGCGTTGAAGAAGGGCAGGCCGTCAATGAGCAGTTCTTC.